This TCR beta chain was profiled in a study of glioma-infiltrating T cells (TCRdb year 2016). As for the study more broadly: Low-grade gliomas were represented by WHO grade II oligodendrogliomas or astrocytomas, and glioblastomas were represented by WHO grade IV tumors that were sampled at initial rather than recurrent diagnosis. Blood libraries targeted about 4- to 10-fold sequencing coverage of some 1.1 million peripheral T cells. Glioma tissue, non-neoplastic brain tissue and matched peripheral blood mononuclear cells were used as sources from which TCR alpha- and beta-chain repertoires were sequenced. The paired cohort was made up of three low-grade glioma patients, about 8 primary glioblastoma patients and three non-glioma patients who contributed non-neoplastic brain tissue. To gauge divergence between tissue and blood T-cell populations, every tissue-infiltrating repertoire was compared against the peripheral blood repertoire from the same patient. Dexamethasone was administered to glioma patients for six or fewer days before surgery. Broad study findings and their caveats: Tissue and blood shared very few CDR3 sequences, a result attributed to high CDR3 diversity and limited sampling. Patients with low tissue-blood divergence were marked by a signature set of shared blood CDR3 motifs, and this signature set was depleted in highly divergent patients. Group comparisons rested on small numbers: three non-neoplastic, three low-grade glioma and 7 or 8 glioblastoma patients. VJ-independent divergence between tissue and blood was found to be below expectation in non-neoplastic patients but above expectation in all gliomas, particularly low-grade gliomas.

Surgical brain or tumor specimens were cryofrozen in liquid nitrogen immediately after resection, and peripheral blood cells were collected concurrently. TCR alpha and beta CDR3 regions were amplified with the iRepertoire nested amplicon-rescue multiplex PCR (arm-PCR) platform from RNA. The input for one-step reverse transcription and amplification was about 85-400 ng of either tissue mRNA or PBMC total RNA. After bead purification, a secondary multiplex PCR added Illumina adapters, and libraries were gel-purified between 200 and 400 bp. The libraries contained internal 6-nucleotide barcodes that were used for demultiplexing. Sequencing of the libraries was done on an Illumina MiSeq using 2x220 or 2x250 nucleotide paired-end reads. Per the authors' processing: FLASH 1.2.11 was used to merge paired reads, and BWA-MEM then aligned the reads to the GRCh37 human genome before TRA and TRB reads were extracted. An IMGT-derived reference of cassette sequences and CDR3 motifs, with pseudogenes included, was used for V and J assignment. Three-frame translation of reads was performed, and productive CDR3s were defined as those with a C...FGXG motif and no stop codons. Unique combinations of V-J cassette pair and CDR3 amino acid sequence were defined as clonotypes. Hamming distance filtering was applied to reads, with thresholds set by the sequence error rate of each sample in mapped regions. TCRdb ran its own pipeline on the public reads, namely fastp trimming at Q25 and MiXCR clone calling, and kept in-frame beta chains. Under each unique CDR3 protein, matching rows form one entry showing the most common genes and DNA. These V and J calls derive from TCRdb rather than the authors' analysis. The sample contains a few hundred thousand distinct CDR3 sequences, roughly two fifths of them found a single time. In total, the top ten clones hold 12% of the sample.

Within its sample, this clonotype is medium-sized (0.01 to 0.1%). The antigen this receptor binds is unknown. Qualities for individual bases were not recorded, and no much larger clone is one base off. CDR1 MNHEY and CDR2 SMNVEV were looked up in the germline V gene (reference sequence). The CDR3 goes from the cysteine to the phenylalanine over 14 residues. Here the CDR3 DNA is all that survives: 42 bases in frame from base 1. The germline ends are 16 bases apart after V is trimmed by 8 bases and J by 2 bases. The sequence was collected from a human donor with low-grade glioma or glioblastoma, undergoing nonglioma brain surgery, or in good health (not recorded which). The chain is made from TRBV27 and TRBJ2-7, and TRBD1 may be the D gene, going by 5 matching bases. The specimen was glioma tissue, nonneoplastic brain tissue, or PBMCs (not recorded which). The nucleotide sequence is given as TGTGCCAGCGGTCCGCAAGGGGCACCCTACGAGCAGTACTTC. Translated, this gives CASGPQGAPYEQYF.